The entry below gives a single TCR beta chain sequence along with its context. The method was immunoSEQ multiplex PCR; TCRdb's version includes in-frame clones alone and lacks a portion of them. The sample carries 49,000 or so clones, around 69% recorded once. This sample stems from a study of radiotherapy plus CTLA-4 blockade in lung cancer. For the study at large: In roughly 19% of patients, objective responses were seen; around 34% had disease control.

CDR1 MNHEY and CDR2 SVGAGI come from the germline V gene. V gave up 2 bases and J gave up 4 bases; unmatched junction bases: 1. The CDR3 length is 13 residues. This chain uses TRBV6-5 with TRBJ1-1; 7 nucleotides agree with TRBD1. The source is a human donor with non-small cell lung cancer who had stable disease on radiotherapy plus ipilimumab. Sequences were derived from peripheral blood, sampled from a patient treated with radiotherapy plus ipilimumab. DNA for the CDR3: TGTGCCAGCAGTTACGGGGACAGCACTGAAGCTTTCTTT. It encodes CASSYGDSTEAFF.